What follows are 5 T cell receptor beta chains derived from one specimen sequenced in a study of spatial heterogeneity in lung cancer. TCRdb recomputed calls from the 5' RACE reads with MiXCR, one row per CDR3 protein. The sample lists approximately 93,000 distinct CDR3 sequences, approximately 20% occurring once. Sample time point: blood at routine non-recurrence follow-up after resection. The material was PBMCs, obtained at follow-up. These receptors all come from a male donor with early-stage non-small cell lung cancer.

This clonotype was seen a few times. V and J are TRBV3-1 and TRBJ2-4; D possibly corresponds to TRBD1 (6 bases). CDR3 length: 14 amino acids. Between the trimmed V and J ends, which lost 3 bases and 4 bases, there was a span of 10 bases. The germline V gene has CDR1 LGHDT and CDR2 YNNKEL (reference sequence). CDR3 DNA: TGTGCCAGCAGCCAGGGACAAGATAAAAACATTCAGTACTTC. This sequence encodes CASSQGQDKNIQYF.

The chain combines TRBV5-6 with TRBJ1-2; 7 nucleotides line up with TRBD1. CDR1 SGHDT and CDR2 YYEEEE come from the germline V gene. The CDR3 runs to 16 residues. Trimming removed 7 bases from V and 1 base from J; junction bases left unmatched: 13. CDR3 nucleotide sequence: TGTGCCAGCGGAACGATTCACCGGGACAGTAACTATGGCTACACCTTC. This sequence encodes CASGTIHRDSNYGYTF.

This clonotype came up once. This chain joins TRBV2 and TRBJ2-5, with D hard to call. Germline CDR1 and CDR2: SNHLY and FYNNEI. This CDR3 spans 13 amino acids. Trimming removed 7 bases at V and 4 bases at J, with 13 bases between. The CDR3 bases are TGTGCCAGCACCCGCCGGAAGGGAGAGACCCAGTACTTC. Translating gives CASTRRKGETQYF.

The chain couples TRBV5-1 to TRBJ2-1; the match to TRBD1 covers 7 bases. The CDR3 loop spans 14 amino acids. CDR1 is SGHRS and CDR2 is YFSETQ in the germline V gene. The trim removed 0 bases at V and 15 bases at J, leaving 12 bases unmatched. Here the CDR3 DNA reads TGCGCCAGCAGCTTGGGACAGGGTAGGGGTATAACGTTCTTC. Translating gives CASSLGQGRGITFF.

The J gene is TRBJ2-7, the V gene TRBV6-2 or TRBV6-3; no firm D call. V was cut by 7 bases and J by 2 bases, with 15 bases left in between. The CDR3 has 14 amino acids. Germline V gene sequence: CDR1 MNHEY, CDR2 SVGEGT. In nucleotides, the CDR3 is TGTGCCAGCACTCCCAGGCTTCCACCCTACGAGCAGTACGTC. It specifies CASTPRLPPYEQYV.